This TCR beta chain comes out of a study of spatial heterogeneity in lung cancer (dated by TCRdb to between 2018 and 2021). Concerning the study at large: Beta-chain transcripts were consistently detected in greater numbers than alpha-chain transcripts, which likely reflected higher beta-chain transcript abundance. In the raw uncorrected reads, each unique combination of TCR and UMI appeared on average more than ten times. The study quantitatively compared TCR alpha and beta repertoires across multiple tumor regions, matched nontumor lung and blood in non-small cell lung cancer. Nonsynonymous mutation counts, determined by whole-exome sequencing of tumor tissue, were related to TCR repertoire features. At surgery, hundreds of tumor regions, 63 to 70 matched nontumor lung samples and 45 to 60 PBMC samples were TCR-sequenced for both alpha and beta chains.

This clonotype was recorded a few times. What antigen it recognizes has not been identified. No much larger clone is present one base from it, and per-base qualities are unavailable. The library was produced with 5' RACE. TCRdb lists the instrument as NextSeq 500. In the TCR library protocol, a unique molecular identifier was attached to each TCR cDNA molecule so that PCR and sequencing errors could be corrected. The paper's processing steps were these. Decombinator tools were used for TCR identification, UMI-based error correction and CDR3 extraction. TCRs above a frequency of 2 per 1,000, corresponding to the top 1% of the tumor frequency distribution, were defined as expanded. Each repertoire was subsampled 100 times to 5,000 TCRs, after which Renyi diversity was computed with the R vegan package. CDR3 similarity networks were constructed using string-kernel similarity of amino acid triplets, with links drawn between CDR3s whose pairwise similarity was above 0.82. In-frame beta chains were kept once TCRdb had trimmed the public reads at Q25 with fastp and called clones with MiXCR. Each CDR3 protein gets just one entry, which takes the most common genes and DNA from the rows behind it. These V and J calls derive from TCRdb rather than the authors' analysis. Counted in this sample were roughly 25,000 distinct CDR3 sequences; about 4.7% of them appeared once. About 5.5% of the sample is in the top ten clones.

The sample's time point label, in plain terms: sample taken at primary tumor resection. Samples were obtained from 70 to 85 patients with early-stage, untreated non-small cell lung cancer from the lung TRACERx cohort. For TCR sequencing, whole RNA was extracted from tumor and nontumor lung tissue, or from cryopreserved PBMC samples, and no cell sorting was done. Only patients with enough RNA available from two or more tumor regions were chosen for TCR sequencing. Results the study describes overall, beyond this receptor: Ubiquitous expanded tumor TCRs showed up in blood more often at tumor resection than at routine follow-up. Additional single-cell paired TCR alpha and beta sequencing was considered necessary to confirm, at a functional level, the hypothesis that regional TCRs recognize regional mutations.

The junction shows trimming of 8 bases on V and 0 bases on J, plus 13 bases between the germline ends. The CDR3 spans 15 residues, from the cysteine through the phenylalanine. Only the CDR3 DNA stays, 45 bases, in frame from base 1. The germline V gene supplies CDR1 KGHDR and CDR2 SFDVKD. The sequencing here drew on PBMCs, taken at surgery. The clonotype comes from a male donor with early-stage non-small cell lung cancer. The rearranged segments are TRBV24-1 and TRBJ2-1; the D gene lacks a confident call. The bases read TGTGCCACCAACGTTCAGGCCCTCTCCTACAATGAGCAGTTCTTC. This codes for CATNVQALSYNEQFF.